The 31 T cell receptor beta chains given below trace back to one sample, sequenced in a study of shared clonotypes between healthy human individuals. Sequencing was performed with immunoSEQ multiplex PCR; in TCRdb, only in-frame clones are kept and a portion is missing. The table has about 590,000 clones, nearly 97% seen once; the top ten hold approximately 0.1%. It was CD45RO-negative cells, positively selected for CCR7, that made up naive CD8 cells, with terminally differentiated effector memory CD45RA+ cells excluded. The specimen sequenced was naive CD8+ T cells sorted from blood. These receptors all stem from a woman aged 25 to 39 in good health.

This sequence joins TRBV4-2 and TRBJ2-1; TRBD2 matches at 11 bases. Per germline, CDR1 LGHNA and CDR2 YNFKEQ. The trim removed 4 bases at V and 8 bases at J, leaving 4 bases unmatched. This CDR3 is 14 amino acids long. The CDR3 region has the DNA TGTGCCAGCAGCCCCGGGACTAGCGGTCATGAGCAGTTCTTC. Translating it yields CASSPGTSGHEQFF.

V is TRBV7-9 and J is TRBJ2-7; D not certain. CDR1 is SEHNR and CDR2 is FQNEAQ in the germline V gene (reference sequence). The V and J ends lost 5 bases and 5 bases respectively, with 10 bases between them. This CDR3 region has 12 residues. CDR3 DNA sequence: TGTGCCAGCAGCCCCGAAAGGAACGAGCAGTACTTC. Translated: CASSPERNEQYF.

CDR3 bases: TGTGCCAGCAGCTCCGGCGGGACAGGGGACGGGAAGTACAATGAGCAGTTCTTC. Its translation: CASSSGGTGDGKYNEQFF. The chain uses TRBV11-2 and TRBJ2-1, with 10 bases matching TRBD1. This CDR3 spans 18 amino acids. In germline, CDR1 is SGHAT, CDR2 FQNNGV. Losses at the gene ends were 4 bases for V and 4 bases for J; bases not matched to a gene: 13.

V gene TRBV7-9 combines with J gene TRBJ2-5; D is unclear. The tail of the sequence fits TRBJ2-7 better, so the J call may be wrong. The germline gives CDR1 SEHNR, CDR2 FQNEAQ (reference sequence). This CDR3 is 12 amino acids long. CDR3 residues: CASTQLPHEQYF. DNA of the CDR3: TGTGCCAGCACCCAACTCCCCCACGAGCAGTACTTC.

This chain links TRBV4-1 with TRBJ2-7, with TRBD1 matching over 11 bases. The V gene end was trimmed by 4 bases and the J gene end by 5 bases; junction bases not matched to a gene: 16. This CDR3 has 18 residues. CDR1 and CDR2 (germline): MGHRA, YSYEKL. Written as DNA, the CDR3 is TGCGCCAGCAGCCGATCACACCTGACCGGGACAGGGGGGAACGAGCAGTACTTC. Translated: CASSRSHLTGTGGNEQYF.

In the case of this clone: The sample holds other DNA sequences that translate to the same CDR3. The V call is TRBV5-6, the J call TRBJ2-7, with 7 bases aligning to TRBD1. Germline V CDR1 and CDR2: SGHDT, YYEEEE. The J segment lost 3 bases and the V segment lost 4 bases, leaving 7 bases of the junction unmatched. There are 14 residues in the CDR3. CDR3: CASSPGTDDYEQYF. The CDR3 coding sequence is TGTGCCAGCAGCCCTGGGACAGATGACTACGAGCAGTACTTC.

This rearrangement joins TRBV13 to TRBJ2-3; no reliable D call. V was shortened by 3 bases and J by 4 bases, with 5 bases between the two germline ends. The CDR3 runs to 12 residues. Germline assignment: CDR1 PRHDT and CDR2 FYEKMQ (reference sequence). This chain's CDR3 is CASSFSPDTQYF. For the CDR3, the DNA is TGTGCCAGCAGCTTTTCCCCAGATACGCAGTATTTT.

For this clone: The CDR3 end shows no conserved phenylalanine or tryptophan, and so a read error is likely. V usage is TRBV19 and J usage is TRBJ2-7; 9 bases line up with TRBD2. The CDR3 contains 14 residues. The germline V gene has CDR1 LNHDA and CDR2 SQIVND (reference sequence). J lost 2 bases, V lost 6 bases, and 5 bases had no gene match. CDR3 amino acids: CASRQTSGTYEQYL. CDR3 bases: TGTGCCAGTAGGCAGACTAGCGGAACCTACGAGCAGTACCTC.

The rearrangement links TRBV7-9 to TRBJ2-1; the D gene could be TRBD1 or TRBD2 (5 bases each). V was cut by 6 bases and J by 7 bases, with 10 bases left in between. Germline V gene data show CDR1 as SEHNR and CDR2 as FQNEAQ (reference sequence). The CDR3 extends over 12 amino acids. The CDR3 DNA sequence: TGTGCCAGCAGGTGGGGGATAAATGAGCAGTTCTTC. Its translation: CASRWGINEQFF. The full variable domain, its missing parts supplied by reference TRBV7-9 and TRBJ2-1, is DTGVSQNPRHKITKRGQNVTFRCDPISEHNRLYWYRQTLGQGPEFLTYFQNEAQLEKSRLLSDRFSAERPKGSFSTLEIQRTEQGDSAMYLCASRWGINEQFFGPGTRLTVL.

The genes are TRBV15 and TRBJ1-5; D unresolved. Trimming left V 0 bases short and J 0 bases short, with 12 bases between. Germline CDR1 and CDR2: LNHNV and YYDKDF (reference sequence). The CDR3 spans 17 residues. For the CDR3, the DNA is TGTGCCACCAGCAGAGAGTGGGGAGACTATAGCAATCAGCCCCAGCATTTT. Protein sequence: CATSREWGDYSNQPQHF. Complete variable domain (other parts from reference TRBV15 and TRBJ1-5): DAMVIQNPRYQVTQFGKPVTLSCSQTLNHNVMYWYQQKSSQAPKLLFHYYDKDFNNEADTPDNFQSRRPNTSFCFLDIRSPGLGDTAMYLCATSREWGDYSNQPQHFGDGTRLSIL.

The chain joins TRBV11-2 to TRBJ2-5, with TRBD1 identical over 8 bases. CDR1 and CDR2 from the germline V gene are SGHAT and FQNNGV. The length of the CDR3 is 19 residues. The J segment lost 4 bases and the V segment lost 5 bases, leaving 21 bases of the junction unmatched. The CDR3 spells CASSRTKGPYRGARETQYF. The CDR3, as DNA: TGTGCCAGCAGCCGAACTAAGGGGCCTTACAGGGGGGCTCGAGAGACCCAGTACTTC. Full variable domain (outside the CDR3, taken from reference TRBV11-2 and TRBJ2-5): EAGVAQSPRYKIIEKRQSVAFWCNPISGHATLYWYQQILGQGPKLLIQFQNNGVVDDSQLPKDRFSAERLKGVDSTLKIQPAKLEDSAVYLCASSRTKGPYRGARETQYFGPGTRLLVL.

The chain couples TRBV29-1 to TRBJ2-7, with D tentatively TRBD2 (5 bases). The germline V gene encodes CDR1 SQVTM and CDR2 ANQGSEA. V lost 2 bases and J lost 1, with 6 bases in between. This CDR3 contains 12 residues. The CDR3 reads CSVESGSYEQYF. CDR3 nucleotide sequence: TGCAGCGTTGAAAGCGGATCCTACGAGCAGTACTTC.

This chain links TRBV28 with TRBJ2-3; TRBD2 aligns across 7 bases. Germline V gives CDR1 MDHEN, CDR2 SYDVKM. V gave up 5 bases and J gave up 9 bases; unmatched junction bases: 11. CDR3 length equals 14 residues. CDR3 region: CASSLRDYLGTQYF. CDR3 nucleotide sequence: TGTGCCAGCAGTCTTCGGGACTATTTAGGAACGCAGTATTTT.

The chain uses TRBV9 and TRBJ2-7; TRBD2 is a possible D gene (6 bases). Germline loops: CDR1 SGDLS, CDR2 YYNGEE. The CDR3 contains 14 residues. The V end was cut by 0 bases, the J end by 5 bases, with 12 bases between. Here the CDR3 DNA reads TGTGCCAGCAGCGTAGGAACGGGAGCAGACGAGCAGTACTTC. This encodes CASSVGTGADEQYF.

The J gene is TRBJ1-1, the V gene TRBV27, with 8 bases identical to TRBD1. The CDR3 is made up of 14 amino acids. CDR1 and CDR2 from the germline V gene are MNHEY and SMNVEV (reference sequence). V gave up 0 bases and J gave up 7 bases; unmatched junction bases: 4. Written as DNA, the CDR3 is TGTGCCAGCAGTTTATCCCCCGACAGGGGTGAAGCTTTCTTT. It encodes CASSLSPDRGEAFF.

This chain joins TRBV4-2 and TRBJ1-1, with 7 positions matching TRBD1. This CDR3 has 15 amino acids. From germline, CDR1 is LGHNA and CDR2 YNFKEQ. J gave up 3 bases and V 2 bases, and 6 bases lay outside the gene matches. The CDR3 sequence: CASSQSADRYTEAFF. CDR3 bases: TGTGCCAGCAGCCAAAGTGCGGACAGGTACACTGAAGCTTTCTTT.

The chain recombines TRBV28 with TRBJ1-5, with no clear D. V dropped 3 bases and J dropped 1 base, with 7 bases sitting between them. Per germline, CDR1 MDHEN and CDR2 SYDVKM. This CDR3 comprises 14 residues. This CDR3 reads CASSFGQSNQPQHF. The DNA for the CDR3 is TGTGCCAGCAGTTTTGGGCAGAGCAATCAGCCCCAGCATTTT.

The chain carries TRBV7-9 and TRBJ2-1, with a weak D call TRBD1 (5 bases). The CDR3 spans 13 residues. With 5 bases removed from V and 4 bases from J, the gap between germline ends came to 9 bases. CDR1 is SEHNR and CDR2 is FQNEAQ in the germline V gene (reference sequence). This CDR3 reads CASSTRQYNEQFF. Here the CDR3 DNA reads TGTGCCAGCAGCACCCGACAGTACAATGAGCAGTTCTTC.

J is TRBJ2-1 and V is TRBV11-2; 9 bases line up with TRBD1. Germline values: CDR1 SGHAT, CDR2 FQNNGV. CDR3 length: 16 residues. Trimming removed 5 bases from V and 3 bases from J; junction bases left unmatched: 8. The CDR3 nucleotides read TGTGCCAGCAGCCAACCGGGACAGGGAGTCTACAATGAGCAGTTCTTC. This translates into CASSQPGQGVYNEQFF.

The chain couples TRBV5-1 to TRBJ2-5; tentative D call: TRBD2 (5 bases). The CDR3 is made up of 13 amino acids. The V and J ends lost 1 base and 7 bases respectively, with 11 bases between them. The germline CDR1 and CDR2 sequences are SGHRS and YFSETQ. For the CDR3, the DNA is TGCGCCAGCAGCTTGCCGGAGGATGGGACCCAGTACTTC. This encodes CASSLPEDGTQYF.

Concerning this clone: Other DNA variants within this sample encode the same CDR3. The rearrangement uses TRBV19 and TRBJ2-7, with 8 bases aligning to TRBD1. Looked up from germline, CDR1 is LNHDA and CDR2 is SQIVND (reference sequence). The CDR3 extends over 14 amino acids. The V segment lost 1 base and the J segment 3 bases; nucleotides outside the gene matches: 2. For the CDR3, the DNA is TGTGCCAGTAGTATAGGACAGGGGCGCTACGAGCAGTACTTC. Amino acid sequence: CASSIGQGRYEQYF. The whole variable domain, filled in from reference TRBV19 and TRBJ2-7, reads DGGITQSPKYLFRKEGQNVTLSCEQNLNHDAMYWYRQDPGQGLRLIYYSQIVNDFQKGDIAEGYSVSREKKESFPLTVTSAQKNPTAFYLCASSIGQGRYEQYFGPGTRLTVT.

The rearrangement joins TRBV25-1 to TRBJ1-3, with D perhaps TRBD1 (6 bases). Per the germline V gene, CDR1 is MGHDK and CDR2 is SYGVNS. Between the trimmed V and J ends, which lost 8 bases and 0 bases, there was a span of 11 bases. The CDR3 is made up of 14 amino acids. In nucleotides, the CDR3 is TGTGCCAGCTCAACAGGGCTCTCTGGAAACACCATATATTTT. This encodes CASSTGLSGNTIYF.

This chain joins TRBV5-4 and TRBJ2-1; the D gene is possibly TRBD1 (6 bases). V was pared by 2 bases and J by 8 bases, with 26 bases between. Per the germline V gene, CDR1 is SGHNT and CDR2 is YYREEE (reference sequence). This CDR3 contains 18 residues. The CDR3 sequence: CASSLNRAGIRGIDEQFF. CDR3 nucleotide sequence: TGTGCCAGCAGCTTAAACCGAGCCGGGATAAGGGGGATCGATGAGCAGTTCTTC.

The chain combines TRBV28 with TRBJ1-4; D is possibly TRBD1 (5 bases). CDR1 is MDHEN, CDR2 SYDVKM, per germline. Trimming removed 1 base at V and 6 bases at J, with 12 bases between. The CDR3 extends over 15 amino acids. The CDR3 loop is CASSLLVGVDEKLFF. The CDR3 DNA is TGTGCCAGCAGTTTATTGGTGGGGGTGGATGAAAAACTGTTTTTT.

About this clone: At the DNA level, this CDR3 is encoded by other sequences in the same sample as well. The chain has TRBV28 and TRBJ2-7; 8 positions agree with TRBD1. The CDR3 length is 14 residues. The V gene end was trimmed by 5 bases and the J gene end by 0 bases; junction bases not matched to a gene: 3. Germline V gene sequence: CDR1 MDHEN, CDR2 SYDVKM. CDR3 loop: CASSGTGTSYEQYF. DNA for the CDR3: TGTGCCAGCAGTGGGACAGGAACCTCCTACGAGCAGTACTTC.

V and J are TRBV6-5 and TRBJ1-2, with 11 bases fitting TRBD1. This CDR3 region has 15 residues. In germline, CDR1 is MNHEY, CDR2 SVGAGI. J was trimmed by 5 bases and V by 1 base; bases with no gene match: 3. This CDR3 reads CASSYWGQGGYGYTF. CDR3 nucleotide sequence: TGTGCCAGCAGTTACTGGGGACAGGGGGGATATGGCTACACCTTC.

V is TRBV28 and J is TRBJ2-5, with 11 bases that match TRBD2. Germline V CDR1 and CDR2: MDHEN, SYDVKM. V was clipped by 1 base and J by 9 bases; unmatched bases: 4. The length of the CDR3 is 14 residues. CDR3: CASSLSQLAGAQYF. DNA for the CDR3: TGTGCCAGCAGTTTATCTCAACTAGCGGGGGCCCAGTACTTC.

The chain links TRBV9 to TRBJ2-2; D is perhaps TRBD1 or TRBD2 (5 bases each). The CDR3 is made up of 16 amino acids. CDR1 and CDR2 (germline): SGDLS, YYNGEE. V gave up 0 bases and J gave up 6 bases, with 15 bases separating them. CDR3 sequence (DNA): TGTGCCAGCAGCGTAGTGGGGCCTGTGGGGGCCGGGGAGCTGTTTTTT. Amino acids: CASSVVGPVGAGELFF.

Only one count was recorded for this clone. The CDR3, as DNA: TGCGCCAGCAGCTTGGTACTGCGAGGGGCCTCCTACGAGCAGTACTTC. It yields the protein CASSLVLRGASYEQYF. The rearrangement uses TRBV5-1 and TRBJ2-7, with D perhaps matching TRBD1 or TRBD2 (5 bases each). This CDR3 contains 16 residues. CDR1 is SGHRS and CDR2 is YFSETQ in the germline V gene. The V end was cut by 0 bases, the J end by 0 bases, with 13 bases between.

This chain connects TRBV29-1 to TRBJ1-4; D is ambiguous. CDR3 size: 10 residues. Between the trimmed V and J ends, which lost 7 bases and 5 bases, there was a span of 5 bases. Germline V CDR1 and CDR2: SQVTM, ANQGSEA. The CDR3 here is CSAWNEKLFF. The DNA of the CDR3 is TGCAGCGCCTGGAATGAAAAACTGTTTTTT.

The rearrangement links TRBV10-2 to TRBJ1-2, with 11 bases that match TRBD1. The CDR3 consists of 13 residues. The J segment lost 12 bases and the V segment lost 3 bases, leaving 6 bases of the junction unmatched. CDR1 is WSHSY and CDR2 is SAAADI in the germline V gene. CDR3 coding DNA: TGCGCCAGCAGTGAAGGGACAGGGGGAATAGACACCTTC. Protein: CASSEGTGGIDTF.